Reported below is one TCR beta chain. Germline V gene lookup returns CDR1 DFQATT and CDR2 SNEGSKA (reference sequence). The CDR3 is 14 residues long. Previously reported methods and listed TCR primers produced the bulk TCR libraries. TCRdb reprocessed the PCR reads with MiXCR, giving one entry per CDR3 protein. The profile covers roughly 100,000 distinct CDR3 sequences, with 30% to 45% appearing a single time and roughly 10% taken by the ten largest. These data belong to a study of molecular identifiers for immune sequencing clone quantification. Sorted naive CD8 T cells were those defined as CD8+CD4-CCR7+CD45RA+.

The TCR was taken from a human donor in good health. Some libraries in this study had Jurkat cell RNA spiked in. Sequencing was carried out using naive CD8+ T cells from blood, with Jurkat cell RNA spiked in. Subset indicated: FACS-sorted CD8+CD4-CCR7+CD45RA+ naive T cells. The V and J genes are TRBV20-1 and TRBJ2-7; 10 bases fit TRBD2. As DNA, the CDR3 is TGCAGCGGAAAGAGCGGGAGGGCCGAACACGAGCAGTACTTC. Protein: CSGKSGRAEHEQYF.